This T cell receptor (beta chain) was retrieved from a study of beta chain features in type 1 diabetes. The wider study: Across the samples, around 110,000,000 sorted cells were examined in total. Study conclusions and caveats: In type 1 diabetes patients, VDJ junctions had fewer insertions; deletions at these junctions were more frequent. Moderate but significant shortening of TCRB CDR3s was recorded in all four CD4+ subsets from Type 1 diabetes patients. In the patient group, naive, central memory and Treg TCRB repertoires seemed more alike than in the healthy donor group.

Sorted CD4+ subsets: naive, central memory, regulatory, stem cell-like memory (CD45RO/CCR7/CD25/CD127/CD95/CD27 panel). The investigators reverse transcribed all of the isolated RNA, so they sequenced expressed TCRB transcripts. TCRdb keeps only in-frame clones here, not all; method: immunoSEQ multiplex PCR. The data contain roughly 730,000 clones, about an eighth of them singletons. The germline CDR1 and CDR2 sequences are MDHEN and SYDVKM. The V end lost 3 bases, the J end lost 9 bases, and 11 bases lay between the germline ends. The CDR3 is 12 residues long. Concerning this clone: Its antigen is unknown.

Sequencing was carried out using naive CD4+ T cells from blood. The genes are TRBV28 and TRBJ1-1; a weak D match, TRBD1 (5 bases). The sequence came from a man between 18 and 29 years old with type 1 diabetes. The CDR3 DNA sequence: TGTGCCAGCAGTTTCGTTCCGGGACAAGCTTTCTTT. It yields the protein CASSFVPGQAFF. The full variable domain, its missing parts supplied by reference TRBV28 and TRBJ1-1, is DVKVTQSSRYLVKRTGEKVFLECVQDMDHENMFWYRQDPGLGLRLIYFSYDVKMKEKGDIPEGYSVSREKKERFSLILESASTNQTSMYLCASSFVPGQAFFGQGTRLTVV.